These 3 T cell receptor beta chains came from one sample sequenced in a study of blood T cell repertoires in COVID-19. Method: immunoSEQ multiplex PCR; TCRdb's copy keeps in-frame clones and lacks some. The repertoire has about 79,000 clones, around nine tenths of them found once; the top ten carry approximately 4.3%. Sequencing input: peripheral blood. These receptors were collected from a man aged 50-60 years with active COVID-19.

The V gene is TRBV7-2, the J gene TRBJ2-3; tentative D call: TRBD1 (6 bases). The germline gives CDR1 SGHTA, CDR2 FQGNSA. Trimming pared 8 bases from V and 0 bases from J, leaving 9 bases between. CDR3 size: 13 residues. The CDR3 reads CASGGVSTDTQYF. CDR3 bases: TGTGCCAGCGGGGGCGTTAGCACAGATACGCAGTATTTT.

The J gene is TRBJ2-3, the V gene TRBV7-9; the D gene is possibly TRBD1 (5 bases). Germline CDR1 is SEHNR and CDR2 is FQNEAQ (reference sequence). V lost 3 bases to trimming and J lost 6 bases, with 13 bases between them. There are 14 residues in the CDR3. This CDR3 reads CASSFQGGTDTQYF. The DNA for the CDR3 is TGTGCCAGCAGCTTCCAGGGTGGAACGGATACGCAGTATTTT. Filled out from reference TRBV7-9 and TRBJ2-3, the complete variable domain reads DTGVSQNPRHKITKRGQNVTFRCDPISEHNRLYWYRQTLGQGPEFLTYFQNEAQLEKSRLLSDRFSAERPKGSFSTLEIQRTEQGDSAMYLCASSFQGGTDTQYFGPGTRLTVL.

V gene TRBV28 combines with J gene TRBJ1-2; no clear D gene. V lost 5 bases, J lost 5 bases, and 12 bases lay in between. In germline, CDR1 is MDHEN, CDR2 SYDVKM. The length of the CDR3 is 13 residues. The CDR3 nucleotides read TGTGCCAGCAGTACCTTCCGGGAGTATGGCTACACCTTC. The encoded protein is CASSTFREYGYTF.